A selection of T cell receptor beta chains follows, all from one sample in a study of type 1 regulatory T cells. No antigen has been assigned to these receptors. Using its own MiXCR run on the reads, TCRdb lists one record per CDR3 protein. The sample has 25,000 or so distinct CDR3 sequences, over 55% seen once; the top ten hold approximately 14%. Sequenced sample: cultured T cells, either the whole culture or a sorted T cell fraction (not recorded which). These receptors all come from a human donor in good health. Both conserved end residues are part of each CDR3. A D gene is named only where the DNA matches it firmly. The size entry is marked missing in some rows and otherwise reads once, few, many or a size class.

>few|TRBV10-3|TRBD2|TRBJ2-2
TGTGCCATCAGTACTAGCGGGGGGTACACCGGGGAGCTGTTTTTT
CAISTSGGYTGELFF
>NA|TRBV6-2/TRBV6-3|TRBD1|TRBJ1-1
TGTGCCAGCAGAACGACAGGGTCTGAAGCTTTCTTT
CASRTTGSEAFF
>NA|TRBV5-5|TRBD1|TRBJ2-5
TGTGCCAGCAGCTTGGGGACAGGGACGGCGCAAGAGACCCAGTACTTC
CASSLGTGTAQETQYF
>few|TRBV7-2|TRBD2|TRBJ2-1
TGTGCCAGCAGCTTAGCGGCGGGGGGCCTTTACAATGAGCAGTTCTTC
CASSLAAGGLYNEQFF
>once|TRBV20-1|NA|TRBJ1-1
TGCAGTGCTAGGGAATGGTTGCGGGGGGCCACCACTGAAGCTTTCTTT
CSAREWLRGATTEAFF
>once|TRBV7-3|TRBD2|TRBJ2-1
TGTGCCAGCAGCTCCCTCGGGGGGGCATACAATGAGCAGTTCTTC
CASSSLGGAYNEQFF
>NA|TRBV6-6|TRBD1|TRBJ2-3
TGTGCCAGCAGGCGACAGGGGGCGAGCACAGATACGCAGTATTTT
CASRRQGASTDTQYF
>NA|TRBV19|NA|TRBJ2-3
TGTGCCAGTAGTAGTCTAGCGCGTCGAACAGATACGCAGTATTTT
CASSSLARRTDTQYF
>once|TRBV28|NA|TRBJ2-3
TGTGCCAGCAAGGGCAGACGCACAGATACGCAGTATTTT
CASKGRRTDTQYF
>NA|TRBV6-5|NA|TRBJ2-3
TGTGCCAGCAGTTACCGTGGGACTAGCACAGATACGCAGTATTTT
CASSYRGTSTDTQYF
>NA|TRBV6-2/TRBV6-3|NA|TRBJ2-3
TGTGCCAGCAGCATCAATACGCAGTATTTT
CASSINTQYF
>once|TRBV3-1|NA|TRBJ2-5
TGTGCCAGCAGCGGGAGAGAGACCCAGTACTTC
CASSGRETQYF
>NA|TRBV5-1|NA|TRBJ1-1
TGCGCCAGCAGCTTGGAGGGGCGCGTCCCTGAAGCTTTCTTT
CASSLEGRVPEAFF
>NA|TRBV3-1|TRBD2|TRBJ2-3
TGTGCCAGCAGCCCTCGGGACTATAGCACAGATACGCAGTATTTT
CASSPRDYSTDTQYF
>NA|TRBV7-3|TRBD1|TRBJ1-1
TGTGCCAGCAGCGTCCAGGGGGCGAACACTGAAGCTTTCTTT
CASSVQGANTEAFF
>NA|TRBV19|NA|TRBJ2-5
TGTGCCAGTAGGGCTGGGGGTCAAGAGACCCAGTACTTC
CASRAGGQETQYF
>NA|TRBV10-3|NA|TRBJ1-2
TGTGCCAGTCGAAAGGGTAATGGCTACACCTTC
CASRKGNGYTF
>NA|TRBV25-1|NA|TRBJ1-6
TGTGCCAGCAGGGCGTCGGCAGGGGTACGATCACCCCTCCACTTT
CASRASAGVRSPLHF
>NA|TRBV20-1|NA|TRBJ1-5
TGCAGTGCTAGACCCGCCGGACAAGGCAATCAGCCCCAGCATTTT
CSARPAGQGNQPQHF
>NA|TRBV3-1|NA|TRBJ2-7
TGTGCCAGCAGCCGCCGGGACACCACCTACGAGCAGTACTTC
CASSRRDTTYEQYF
>NA|TRBV18|TRBD1|TRBJ2-3
TGTGCCAGCTCACTACAGGGGCAGGGGGCAGATACGCAGTATTTT
CASSLQGQGADTQYF
>NA|TRBV20-1|NA|TRBJ1-2
TGCAGTGCTAGAGATCAGTGGCGCCCCTATGGCTACACCTTC
CSARDQWRPYGYTF
>few|TRBV5-1|TRBD1|TRBJ2-7
TGCGCCAGCAGCTACCGCGGGACAGGGTTAGCCTACGAGCAGTACTTC
CASSYRGTGLAYEQYF
>NA|TRBV6-1|NA|TRBJ1-2
TGTGCCAGCAGTGAAGACGGCTACACCTTC
CASSEDGYTF
>NA|TRBV20-1|NA|TRBJ1-2
TGCAGTGCCTTGGGAGCTAACTATGGCTACACCTTC
CSALGANYGYTF
>NA|TRBV19|NA|TRBJ2-5
TGTGCCAGTAGTTGGGGGGGGCATGACGAGACCCAGTACTTC
CASSWGGHDETQYF
>NA|TRBV9|TRBD1|TRBJ1-1
TGTGCCAGCAGCCGGGAGAGGGACAGACCTATGAACACTGCAGCTTTCTTT
CASSRERDRPMNTAAFF
>few|TRBV11-1|NA|TRBJ2-4
TGTGCCAGCAGCTTAGCGCGGTTAGCGAACATTCAGTACTTC
CASSLARLANIQYF
>NA|TRBV5-1|TRBD2|TRBJ2-7
TGCGCCAGCAGCAAGCTAGCGGGGGGGCCCGAGCAGTACTTC
CASSKLAGGPEQYF
>NA|TRBV20-1|TRBD2|TRBJ2-7
TGCAGTGCTAGAATAGGGACTAGCGGGACCTACGAGCAGTACTTC
CSARIGTSGTYEQYF
>few|TRBV20-1|TRBD2|TRBJ2-7
TGCAGTGCTAGGCTCGGAGGCGGGGGAGCCTACGAGCAGTACTTC
CSARLGGGGAYEQYF
>NA|TRBV4-3|NA|TRBJ1-2
TGCGCCAGCAGCCAAGGTTTCCAGGCAGGGCACTATGGCTACACCTTC
CASSQGFQAGHYGYTF
>NA|TRBV7-9|NA|TRBJ2-7
TGTGCCAGCAGCCAGGACGGCTACGAGCAGTACTTC
CASSQDGYEQYF
>NA|TRBV5-1|NA|TRBJ1-1
TGCGCCAGCAGCTTGGACAGGAACACTGAAGCTTTCTTT
CASSLDRNTEAFF
>once|TRBV20-1|TRBD1|TRBJ2-7
TGCAGTGCTAGAGATGACCAGGGGGTTACCTACGAGCAGTACTTC
CSARDDQGVTYEQYF
>NA|TRBV29-1|TRBD2|TRBJ2-5
TGCAGCGCACGGACTAGCGGGGGGGCTCGAGAGACCCAGTACTTC
CSARTSGGARETQYF
>NA|TRBV20-1|NA|TRBJ2-3
TGCAGTGCTAGAGATCTGGTAGATACGCAGTATTTT
CSARDLVDTQYF
>NA|TRBV7-9|TRBD2|TRBJ2-3
TGTGCCAGCAGCCTGGACCAGCGGGGCCCAGATACGCAGTATTTT
CASSLDQRGPDTQYF
>NA|TRBV6-1|TRBD2|TRBJ2-5
TGTGCCAGCAGTGCATCATCGGGGGGCCAAGAGACCCAGTACTTC
CASSASSGGQETQYF
>NA|TRBV20-1|NA|TRBJ1-5
TGCAGTGCGACCCGACAGGTTGGAGGGGGAAATCAGCCCCAGCATTTT
CSATRQVGGGNQPQHF
>medium-sized|TRBV12-3/TRBV12-4|TRBD2|TRBJ2-5
TGTGCCAGCAGTTTTGGGACTAGCGGGGGGCAAGAGACCCAGTACTTC
CASSFGTSGGQETQYF
>NA|TRBV12-3/TRBV12-4|NA|TRBJ1-2
TGTGCCAGCACCCCGACGTTGAACTATGGCTACACCTTC
CASTPTLNYGYTF
>NA|TRBV29-1|NA|TRBJ2-2
TGCAGCGTAGGGCGGGGAACCGGGGAGCTGTTTTTT
CSVGRGTGELFF
>NA|TRBV7-9|NA|TRBJ2-7
TGTGCCAGCAGCTTAGGGGGATCAGGCTCCTACGAGCAGTACTTC
CASSLGGSGSYEQYF
>once|TRBV5-1|NA|TRBJ1-3
TGCGCCAGCAGCAGAGGGGGTGCTGGAAACACCATATATTTT
CASSRGGAGNTIYF
>NA|TRBV5-1|TRBD1|TRBJ1-1
TGCGCCAGCACGTATCTAGGGGGCAGGGACACTGAAGCTTTCTTT
CASTYLGGRDTEAFF
>NA|TRBV12-3/TRBV12-4|NA|TRBJ1-4
TGTGCCAGCGGATTGGGAGGGACGGGAACTAATGAAAAACTGTTTTTT
CASGLGGTGTNEKLFF
>medium-sized|TRBV7-2|TRBD2|TRBJ2-1
TGTGCCAGCAGCTTAAGGACTAGCAGCCCCAATGAGCAGTTCTTC
CASSLRTSSPNEQFF
>NA|TRBV14|NA|TRBJ1-2
TGTGCCAGCAGCCAAGGGGCGGGATGGGGCTACACCTTC
CASSQGAGWGYTF
>NA|TRBV20-1|NA|TRBJ1-5
TGCAGTGCCATAAGTGACAATCAGCCCCAGCATTTT
CSAISDNQPQHF
>NA|TRBV5-1|TRBD1|TRBJ1-4
TGCGCCAGCAGCCCCCGGGGGACAGTCGGTGAAAAACTGTTTTTT
CASSPRGTVGEKLFF
>NA|TRBV12-5|TRBD1|TRBJ2-3
TGTGCTAGTGGTTTGGCGCCCGGCGACAGGGTCGGGACAGATACGCAGTATTTT
CASGLAPGDRVGTDTQYF
>NA|TRBV20-1|TRBD1|TRBJ2-6
TGCAGTGCTAGTGCCGGGACAGGAGGGTCTGGGGCCAACGTCCTGACTTTC
CSASAGTGGSGANVLTF